A single sample is the source of the 21 T cell receptor beta chains below, sequenced in a study of early T cells in non-severe SARS-CoV-2 infection. TCRdb used MiXCR to reprocess the 5' RACE reads, holding one entry per CDR3 protein. The profile shows around 76,000 distinct CDR3 sequences, 10% to 12% of them singletons. Sample: whole blood. These receptors were obtained from an adult who was a healthcare worker with PCR-confirmed SARS-CoV-2 infection or an uninfected control (not recorded which).

CDR3 nucleotides: TGTGCCAGCAGTCCGACTAGCGAGGTCTACGAGCAGTACTTC. It specifies CASSPTSEVYEQYF. The rearrangement uses TRBV12-3 or TRBV12-4 and TRBJ2-7; TRBD2 matches 8 bases. V was clipped by 5 bases and J by 3 bases; unmatched bases: 6. The CDR3 covers 14 residues.

For this clonotype: At one end the junction does not follow the germline gene, possibly because of a read error. This sequence joins TRBV5-4 and TRBJ2-5; 12 positions agree with TRBD2. The V gene's germline CDR1 is SGHNT and CDR2 YYREEE (reference sequence). The CDR3 loop spans 15 amino acids. This CDR3 reads CVSRPGLAGLTTQYF. For the CDR3, the DNA is TGTGTCAGCAGACCGGGACTAGCGGGCCTAACCACCCAGTACTTC. The full variable domain, with the rest looked up from reference TRBV5-4 and TRBJ2-5, is ETGVTQSPTHLIKTRGQQVTLRCSSQSGHNTVSWYQQALGQGPQFIFQYYREEENGRGNFPPRFSGLQFPNYSSELNVNALELDDSALYLCVSRPGLAGLTTQYFGPGTRLLVL.

This clonotype has a count of ten or more. The V gene is TRBV29-1, the J gene TRBJ1-3; D ambiguous. Germline-derived CDR1 and CDR2 are SQVTM and ANQGSEA. V lost 1 base and J lost 2, with 12 bases in between. This CDR3 comprises 15 residues. CDR3 nucleotides: TGCAGCGTTGAAGTCCGGAATTCCCCTGGAAACACCATATATTTT. Its protein product is CSVEVRNSPGNTIYF. Full variable domain (outside the CDR3, taken from reference TRBV29-1 and TRBJ1-3): SAVISQKPSRDICQRGTSLTIQCQVDSQVTMMFWYRQQPGQSLTLIATANQGSEATYESGFVIDKFPISRPNLTFSTLTVSNMSPEDSSIYLCSVEVRNSPGNTIYFGEGSWLTVV.

J is TRBJ2-2 and V is TRBV3-1; TRBD1 matches 9 bases. Germline CDR1 reads LGHDT; CDR2 reads YNNKEL (reference sequence). V dropped 3 bases and J dropped 6; count of bases not matched to a gene: 5. This CDR3 has 15 amino acids. CDR3 residues: CASSQFGTGPGELFF. DNA of the CDR3: TGTGCCAGCAGCCAGTTCGGGACAGGGCCCGGGGAGCTGTTTTTT.

In its sample, this clonotype was seen a few times. The chain uses TRBV10-1 and TRBJ1-5, with D unclear. Germline V lookup: CDR1 WNHNN, CDR2 SYGVQD (reference sequence). The V end was cut by 5 bases, the J end by 5 bases, with 4 bases between. The CDR3 is 11 amino acids. This CDR3 reads CASSPYQPQHF. The CDR3 nucleotides are TGCGCCAGCAGTCCCTATCAGCCCCAGCATTTT.

V gene TRBV7-2 combines with J gene TRBJ1-6; unclear D gene. This CDR3 has 13 residues. Germline V gene lookup returns CDR1 SGHTA and CDR2 FQGNSA. Trimming took 1 base from V and 8 from J, leaving 6 bases between them. The CDR3 DNA follows: TGTGCCAGCAGCTTAGAGGGATATTCACCCCTCCACTTT. This gives the protein CASSLEGYSPLHF.

In its sample, this clonotype was seen a few times. This chain joins TRBV28 and TRBJ1-5, with TRBD1 matching over 7 bases. CDR3 length: 14 amino acids. V gave up 7 bases and J gave up 1 base; unmatched junction bases: 4. The germline V gene encodes CDR1 MDHEN and CDR2 SYDVKM. DNA of the CDR3: TGTGCCAGCACCCAGGGGGGGAGCAATCAGCCCCAGCATTTT. It translates to CASTQGGSNQPQHF.

This clonotype showed up many times. V usage is TRBV29-1 and J usage is TRBJ1-4, with TRBD1 matching over 9 bases. This CDR3 is 13 amino acids long. V lost 6 bases, J lost 7 bases, and 6 bases stayed unmatched. Germline CDR1 SQVTM, CDR2 ANQGSEA. In DNA form, the CDR3 reads TGCAGCGTCAAGACAGGGGGATTTGAAAAACTGTTTTTT. This gives the protein CSVKTGGFEKLFF.

This clonotype has a count of ten or more. The chain combines TRBV30 with TRBJ1-6, with TRBD1 identical over 10 bases. Germline CDR1 reads GTSNPN; CDR2 reads SVGIG (reference sequence). The J segment lost 7 bases and the V segment lost 1 base, leaving 7 bases of the junction unmatched. The CDR3 runs 16 residues. The CDR3 is CAWSGGGTGANSPLHF. The CDR3 bases are TGTGCCTGGAGTGGAGGTGGGACAGGGGCAAATTCACCCCTCCACTTT. The whole variable domain, remainder taken from reference TRBV30 and TRBJ1-6, is SQTIHQWPATLVQPVGSPLSLECTVEGTSNPNLYWYRQAAGRGLQLLFYSVGIGQISSEVPQNLSASRPQDRQFILSSKKLLLSDSGFYLCAWSGGGTGANSPLHFGNGTRLTVT.

This clonotype was observed many times. Here the CDR3 reads CASKTGGAKQTQYF. The CDR3 bases are TGTGCCAGCAAGACAGGGGGCGCTAAACAGACCCAGTACTTC. The chain links TRBV7-6 to TRBJ2-5; TRBD1 agrees at 10 bases. With 7 bases clipped from V and 6 bases from J, the junction kept 8 bases outside the gene matches. The germline gives CDR1 SGHVS, CDR2 FNYEAQ. The CDR3 spans 14 residues.

This rearrangement joins TRBV6-5 to TRBJ2-5; D gene ambiguous. Germline V gene lookup returns CDR1 MNHEY and CDR2 SVGAGI. The CDR3 covers 13 residues. V lost 6 bases, J lost 1 base, and 9 bases lay in between. The CDR3 reads CASRAAIQETQYF. For the CDR3, the DNA is TGTGCCAGCAGGGCGGCAATCCAAGAGACCCAGTACTTC.

This chain links TRBV12-3 or TRBV12-4 with TRBJ2-2; D may be TRBD1 (5 bases). The CDR3 totals 12 residues. V lost 5 bases and J lost 5, with 6 bases in between. CDR3 in amino acids: CASSPGTGELFF. The CDR3 DNA reads TGTGCCAGCAGTCCAGGGACCGGGGAGCTGTTTTTT.

The chain is built from TRBV2 and TRBJ2-2; TRBD1 aligns across 7 bases. With V trimmed by 7 bases and J by 1 base, 3 bases remained unmatched. The CDR3 has 14 residues. The V gene's germline CDR1 is SNHLY and CDR2 FYNNEI. CDR3 sequence (DNA): TGTGCCAGCATTAGGGACAGGAACACCGGGGAGCTGTTTTTT. Protein: CASIRDRNTGELFF.

This clonotype was detected a few times. The V and J genes are TRBV7-9 and TRBJ2-4; tentative D call: TRBD2 (6 bases). The CDR3 sequence is 18 residues long. CDR1 and CDR2 (germline): SEHNR, FQNEAQ (reference sequence). V lost 5 bases and J 0 bases, leaving 20 bases between the germline ends. DNA for the CDR3: TGTGCCAGCAGCCCCGAGGCCGGGGGACGGCTAGCCAAAAACATTCAGTACTTC. This sequence encodes CASSPEAGGRLAKNIQYF. Looking up the rest from reference TRBV7-9 and TRBJ2-4 gives the full variable domain: DTGVSQNPRHKITKRGQNVTFRCDPISEHNRLYWYRQTLGQGPEFLTYFQNEAQLEKSRLLSDRFSAERPKGSFSTLEIQRTEQGDSAMYLCASSPEAGGRLAKNIQYFGAGTRLSVL.

Ten or more counts support this clonotype. The chain links TRBV6-1 to TRBJ1-1; TRBD1 matches 9 bases. Germline CDR1 reads MNHNS; CDR2 reads SASEGT. The trim removed 3 bases at V and 4 bases at J, leaving 9 bases unmatched. The CDR3 has 16 residues. The CDR3 nucleotides are TGTGCCAGCAGTGAGGACCCACAGGGGGCCAGCACTGAAGCTTTCTTT. Translation: CASSEDPQGASTEAFF.

This clonotype came up many times. J is TRBJ1-1 and V is TRBV3-1, with unresolved D. CDR1 is LGHDT and CDR2 is YNNKEL in the germline V gene (reference sequence). Trimming took 2 bases from V and 9 from J, leaving 10 bases between them. The CDR3 runs to 12 residues. CDR3 in amino acids: CASSQLSEKAFF. CDR3 DNA: TGTGCCAGCAGCCAACTTTCAGAGAAAGCTTTCTTT.

This clonotype was observed at least ten times. Relative to the germline gene, one junction end is altered; a read error may explain this. DNA for the CDR3: TGTGCCAGCAGCCCCTCCAGACACAACTCTGAAAACACCATATATTTT. Its protein is CASSPSRHNSENTIYF. The genes are TRBV7-9 and TRBJ1-3; D unclear. CDR1 SEHNR and CDR2 FQNEAQ come from the germline V gene (reference sequence). This CDR3 has 16 residues.

This clonotype was detected many times. The chain couples TRBV12-3 or TRBV12-4 to TRBJ2-1; D remains unclear. This CDR3 has 14 residues. V was trimmed by 6 bases and J by 6 bases, leaving 15 bases between them. CDR3 loop: CASRSPDTINEQFF. The DNA of the CDR3 is TGTGCCAGCAGATCCCCAGACACGATCAATGAGCAGTTCTTC.

This clonotype turned up a few times. This chain joins TRBV11-2 and TRBJ2-7; 10 bases are a match to TRBD2. Looked up from germline, CDR1 is SGHAT and CDR2 is FQNNGV. Trimming cost V 0 bases and J 3 bases; bases outside gene matches: 11. This CDR3 is built from 18 residues. CDR3 sequence reads: CASSLDSQLAGNIYEQYF. CDR3 nucleotides: TGTGCCAGCAGCTTAGATAGCCAACTAGCGGGGAACATCTACGAGCAGTACTTC.

The gene calls are TRBV10-2 and TRBJ2-7; 8 nucleotides line up with TRBD2. The CDR3 consists of 16 residues. Germline CDR1 is WSHSY and CDR2 is SAAADI. With 0 bases clipped from V and 3 bases from J, the junction kept 7 bases outside the gene matches. The CDR3 loop is CASSESLAGGGYEQYF. CDR3 in DNA: TGCGCCAGCAGTGAGTCGCTGGCCGGGGGGGGCTACGAGCAGTACTTC.

This chain links TRBV7-9 with TRBJ2-1; D unresolved. CDR3 length: 15 residues. Germline V gives CDR1 SEHNR, CDR2 FQNEAQ (reference sequence). V lost 3 bases, J lost 2 bases, and 11 bases lay in between. CDR3 DNA sequence: TGTGCCAGCAGCTTGTATTTGGGGACCTACAATGAGCAGTTCTTC. Translated: CASSLYLGTYNEQFF.